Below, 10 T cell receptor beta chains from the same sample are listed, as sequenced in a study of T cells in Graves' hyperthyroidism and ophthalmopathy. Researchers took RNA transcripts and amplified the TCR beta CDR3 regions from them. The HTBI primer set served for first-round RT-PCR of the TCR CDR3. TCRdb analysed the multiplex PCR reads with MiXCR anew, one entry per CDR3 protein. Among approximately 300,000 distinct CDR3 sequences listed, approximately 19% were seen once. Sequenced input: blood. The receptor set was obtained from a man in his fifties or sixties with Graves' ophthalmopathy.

The CDR3 protein is CASSLVGVTGTQPQHF. The CDR3 DNA sequence: TGTGCCAGCAGCTTAGTGGGGGTGACAGGGACTCAGCCCCAGCATTTT. This chain links TRBV7-2 with TRBJ1-5, with 7 bases matching TRBD1. CDR3 length: 16 amino acids. CDR1 is SGHTA, CDR2 FQGNSA, per germline. Trimming at V came to 1 base and at J to 6 bases, leaving 9 bases not matched to a gene.

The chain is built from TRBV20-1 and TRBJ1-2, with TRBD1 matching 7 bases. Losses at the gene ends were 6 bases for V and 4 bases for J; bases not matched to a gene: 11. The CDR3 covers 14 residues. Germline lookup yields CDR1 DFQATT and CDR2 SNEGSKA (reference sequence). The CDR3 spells CSAADRATIYGYTF. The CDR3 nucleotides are TGCAGTGCCGCTGACAGGGCCACTATCTATGGCTACACCTTC.

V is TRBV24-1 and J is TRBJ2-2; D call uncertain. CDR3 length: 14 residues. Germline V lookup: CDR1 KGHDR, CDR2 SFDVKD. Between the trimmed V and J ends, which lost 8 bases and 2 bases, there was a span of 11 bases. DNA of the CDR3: TGTGCCACCAAAAATGACGGAAACACCGGGGAGCTGTTTTTT. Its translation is CATKNDGNTGELFF.

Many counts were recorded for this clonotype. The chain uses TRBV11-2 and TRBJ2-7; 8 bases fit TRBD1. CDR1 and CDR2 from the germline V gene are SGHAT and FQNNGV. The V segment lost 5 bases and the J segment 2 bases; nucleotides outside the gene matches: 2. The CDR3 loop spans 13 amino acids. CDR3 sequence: CASSLTGAYEQYF. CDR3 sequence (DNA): TGTGCCAGCAGCCTGACAGGGGCCTACGAGCAGTACTTC.

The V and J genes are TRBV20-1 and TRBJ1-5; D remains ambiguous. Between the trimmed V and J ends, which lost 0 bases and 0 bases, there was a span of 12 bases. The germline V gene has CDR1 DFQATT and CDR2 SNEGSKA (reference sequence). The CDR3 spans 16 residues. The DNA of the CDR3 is TGCAGTGCTAGAGAGTCGCAGCTGTATAGCAATCAGCCCCAGCATTTT. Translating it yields CSARESQLYSNQPQHF.

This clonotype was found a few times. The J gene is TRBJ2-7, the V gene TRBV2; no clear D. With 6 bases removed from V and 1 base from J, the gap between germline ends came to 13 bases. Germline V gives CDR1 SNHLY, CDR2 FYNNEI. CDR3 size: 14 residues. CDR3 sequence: CASRTEVSSYEQYF. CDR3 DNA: TGTGCCAGCAGAACAGAAGTTAGTTCCTACGAGCAGTACTTC.

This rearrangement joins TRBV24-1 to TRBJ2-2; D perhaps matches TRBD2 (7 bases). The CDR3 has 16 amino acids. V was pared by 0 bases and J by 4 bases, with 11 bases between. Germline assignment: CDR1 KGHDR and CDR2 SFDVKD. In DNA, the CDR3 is TGTGCCACCAGTGATTTGCAGGCGGGGGCCACCGGGGAGCTGTTTTTT. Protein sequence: CATSDLQAGATGELFF.

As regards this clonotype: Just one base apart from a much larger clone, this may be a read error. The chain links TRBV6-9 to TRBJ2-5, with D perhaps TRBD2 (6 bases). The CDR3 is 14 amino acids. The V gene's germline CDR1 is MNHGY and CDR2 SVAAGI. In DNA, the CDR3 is TGTGCCGGCAGTTACCTTAGCGGAGGAGAGACCCAGTACTTC. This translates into CAGSYLSGGETQYF.

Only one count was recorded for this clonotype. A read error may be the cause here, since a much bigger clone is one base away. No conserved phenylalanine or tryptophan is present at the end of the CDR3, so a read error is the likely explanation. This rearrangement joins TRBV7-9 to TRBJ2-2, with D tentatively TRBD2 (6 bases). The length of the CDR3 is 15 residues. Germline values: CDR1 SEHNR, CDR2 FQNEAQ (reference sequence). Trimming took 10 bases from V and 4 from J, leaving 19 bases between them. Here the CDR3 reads CATSRAGSGTGELFS. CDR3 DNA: TGTGCCACCAGTCGCGCGGGGTCCGGCACCGGGGAGCTGTTTTCT.

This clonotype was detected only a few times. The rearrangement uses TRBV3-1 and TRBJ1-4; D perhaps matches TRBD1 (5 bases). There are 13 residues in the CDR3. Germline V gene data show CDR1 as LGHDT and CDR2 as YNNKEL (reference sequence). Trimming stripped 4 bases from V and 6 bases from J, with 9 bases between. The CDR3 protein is CASSLGGDEKLFF. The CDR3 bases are TGTGCCAGCAGCCTGGGGGGGGATGAAAAACTGTTTTTT. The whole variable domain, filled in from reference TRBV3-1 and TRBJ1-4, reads DTAVSQTPKYLVTQMGNDKSIKCEQNLGHDTMYWYKQDSKKFLKIMFSYNNKELIINETVPNRFSPKSPDKAHLNLHINSLELGDSAVYFCASSLGGDEKLFFGSGTQLSVL.